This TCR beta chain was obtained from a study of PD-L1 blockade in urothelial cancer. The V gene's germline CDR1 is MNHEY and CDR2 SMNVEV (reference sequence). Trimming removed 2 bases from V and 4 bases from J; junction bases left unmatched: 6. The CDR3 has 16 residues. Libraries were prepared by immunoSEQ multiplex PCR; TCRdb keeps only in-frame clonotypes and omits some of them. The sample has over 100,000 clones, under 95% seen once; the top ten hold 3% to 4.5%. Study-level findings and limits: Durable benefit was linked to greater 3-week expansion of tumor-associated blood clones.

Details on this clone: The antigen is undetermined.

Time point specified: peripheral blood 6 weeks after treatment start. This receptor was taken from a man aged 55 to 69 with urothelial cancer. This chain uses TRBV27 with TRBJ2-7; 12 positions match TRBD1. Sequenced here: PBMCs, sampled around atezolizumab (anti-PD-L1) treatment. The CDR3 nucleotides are TGTGCCAGCAGTTTAGGGACAGGGGGCCGTTTGTACGAGCAGTACTTC. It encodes CASSLGTGGRLYEQYF.